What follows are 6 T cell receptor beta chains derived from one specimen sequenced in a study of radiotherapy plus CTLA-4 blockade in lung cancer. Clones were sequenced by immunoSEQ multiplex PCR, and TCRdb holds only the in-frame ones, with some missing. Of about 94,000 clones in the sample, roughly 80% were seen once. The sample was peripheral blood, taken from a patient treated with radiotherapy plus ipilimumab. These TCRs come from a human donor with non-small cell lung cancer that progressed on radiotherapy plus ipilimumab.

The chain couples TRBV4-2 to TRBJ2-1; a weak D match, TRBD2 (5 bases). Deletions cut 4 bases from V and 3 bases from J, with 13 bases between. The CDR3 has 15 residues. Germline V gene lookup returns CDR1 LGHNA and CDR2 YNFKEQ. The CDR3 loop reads CASSPDFNYYNEQFF. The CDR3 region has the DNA TGTGCCAGCAGCCCGGACTTCAATTACTACAATGAGCAGTTCTTC.

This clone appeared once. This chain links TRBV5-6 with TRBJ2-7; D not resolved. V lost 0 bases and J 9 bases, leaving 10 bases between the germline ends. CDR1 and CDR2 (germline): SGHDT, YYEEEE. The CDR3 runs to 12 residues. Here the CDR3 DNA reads TGTGCCAGCAGCTTGGGAGGTATTGGGCAGTACGTC. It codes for CASSLGGIGQYV.

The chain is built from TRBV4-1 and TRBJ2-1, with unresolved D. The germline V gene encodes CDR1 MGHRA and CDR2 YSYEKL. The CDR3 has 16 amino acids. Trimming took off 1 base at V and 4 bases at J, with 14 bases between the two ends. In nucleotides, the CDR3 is TGCGCCAGCAGCCAAGCGAATCTAGTCGAGTACAATGAGCAGTTCTTC. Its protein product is CASSQANLVEYNEQFF.

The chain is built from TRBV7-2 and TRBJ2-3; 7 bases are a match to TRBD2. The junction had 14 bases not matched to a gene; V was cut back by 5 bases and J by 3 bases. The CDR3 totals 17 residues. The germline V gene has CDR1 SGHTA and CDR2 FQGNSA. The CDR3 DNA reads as TGTGCCAGCAGCCCTAGGCGGGCGGGAGTGGGGACAGATACGCAGTATTTT. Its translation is CASSPRRAGVGTDTQYF.

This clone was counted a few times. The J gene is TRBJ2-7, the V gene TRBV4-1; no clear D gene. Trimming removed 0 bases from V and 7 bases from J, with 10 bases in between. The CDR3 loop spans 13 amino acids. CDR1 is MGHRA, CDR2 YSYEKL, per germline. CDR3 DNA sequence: TGCGCCAGCAGCCAAGAGGTGCTGGGTGAGCAGTACTTC. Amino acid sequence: CASSQEVLGEQYF.

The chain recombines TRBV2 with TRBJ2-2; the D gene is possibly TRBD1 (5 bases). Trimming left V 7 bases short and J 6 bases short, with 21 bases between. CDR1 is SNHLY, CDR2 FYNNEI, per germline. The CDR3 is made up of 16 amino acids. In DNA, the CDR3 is TGTGCCAGCAAATCGACTGGGCAGGGCGTGCCCGGGGAGCTGTTTTTT. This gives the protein CASKSTGQGVPGELFF.